This passage covers 13 T cell receptor beta chains from one sample sequenced in a study of cytomegalovirus exposure and HLA in healthy donors. The PCR contained 60 Vbeta and 13 Jbeta primers. Sequenced by immunoSEQ multiplex PCR; TCRdb stores in-frame clones only, minus some. The sample shows more than 95,000 clones, roughly 83% of them seen only once. The source material was PBMCs. All receptors derive from a man aged 18 to 29 in good health and CMV-seropositive.

The sample holds one count of this clone. This rearrangement joins TRBV14 to TRBJ2-3, with unresolved D. With 3 bases removed from V and 8 bases from J, the gap between germline ends came to 9 bases. This CDR3 spans 12 amino acids. Germline V gene data show CDR1 as SGHDN and CDR2 as FVKESK. The CDR3 DNA reads as TGTGCCAGCAGCCAGACGCGGAGTACGCAGTATTTT. It codes for CASSQTRSTQYF. Using reference TRBV14 and TRBJ2-3 for the parts outside the CDR3, the full variable domain is EAGVTQFPSHSVIEKGQTVTLRCDPISGHDNLYWYRRVMGKEIKFLLHFVKESKQDESGMPNNRFLAERTGGTYSTLKVQPAELEDSGVYFCASSQTRSTQYFGPGTRLTVL.

This rearrangement joins TRBV6-6 to TRBJ1-1; D is uncertain. CDR3 length equals 12 residues. Trimming removed 7 bases at V and 0 bases at J, with 6 bases between. CDR1 is MNHNY, CDR2 SVGAGI, per germline (reference sequence). CDR3 in amino acids: CASNGMNTEAFF. The CDR3 DNA reads TGTGCCAGCAACGGTATGAACACTGAAGCTTTCTTT.

V is TRBV7-9 and J is TRBJ1-1, with TRBD1 matching over 7 bases. This CDR3 is built from 14 residues. The germline V gene has CDR1 SEHNR and CDR2 FQNEAQ (reference sequence). The ends lost 5 bases at V and 4 bases at J; junction bases unmatched: 7. CDR3 DNA: TGTGCCAGCAGCCCAGGACAGGAGAGCACTGAAGCTTTCTTT. Amino acids: CASSPGQESTEAFF. The variable domain in full, with the rest retrieved from reference TRBV7-9 and TRBJ1-1, is DTGVSQNPRHKITKRGQNVTFRCDPISEHNRLYWYRQTLGQGPEFLTYFQNEAQLEKSRLLSDRFSAERPKGSFSTLEIQRTEQGDSAMYLCASSPGQESTEAFFGQGTRLTVV.

The gene calls are TRBV7-2 and TRBJ2-7; 7 nucleotides agree with TRBD2. Trimming at V came to 1 base and at J to 2 bases, leaving 5 bases not matched to a gene. This CDR3 is built from 15 residues. Looked up from germline, CDR1 is SGHTA and CDR2 is FQGNSA. CDR3 sequence reads: CASSLEWGTTYEQYF. Here the CDR3 DNA reads TGTGCCAGCAGCTTAGAATGGGGGACTACCTACGAGCAGTACTTC.

Concerning this clone itself: At one end the junction does not follow the germline gene, possibly because of a read error. The V and J genes are TRBV6-4 and TRBJ1-1, with D uncertain. The CDR3 is 14 amino acids. The germline CDR1 and CDR2 sequences are MRHNA and SNTAGT. This CDR3 reads CASSINGEGTEALF. The CDR3 coding sequence is TGTGCCAGCAGTATTAACGGGGAAGGCACTGAAGCTCTCTTT.

This chain connects TRBV27 to TRBJ2-5, with TRBD2 as a possible D gene (6 bases). Germline CDR1 MNHEY, CDR2 SMNVEV (reference sequence). The V end was cut by 6 bases, the J end by 5 bases, with 13 bases between. This CDR3 is built from 13 residues. Here the CDR3 reads CASSEEGGETQYF. Written as DNA, the CDR3 is TGTGCCAGCAGCGAAGAGGGAGGTGAGACCCAGTACTTC.

The genes are TRBV11-1 and TRBJ2-7, with D possibly matching TRBD2 (5 bases). Germline CDR1 is SGHAT and CDR2 is FQDESV (reference sequence). The CDR3 spans 12 residues. V lost 6 bases, J lost 0 bases, and 6 bases lay in between. In DNA, the CDR3 is TGTGCCAGCAGGGGGAGCTCCTACGAGCAGTACTTC. Protein sequence: CASRGSSYEQYF.

This clone was observed a handful of times. The genes are TRBV4-1 and TRBJ2-1, with 9 nucleotides matching TRBD1. Germline CDR1 reads MGHRA; CDR2 reads YSYEKL. This CDR3 is built from 15 residues. V dropped 3 bases and J dropped 7; count of bases not matched to a gene: 7. DNA of the CDR3: TGCGCCAGCAGCCACCCGGGACAGGGAATGAATGAGCAGTTCTTC. It is translated as CASSHPGQGMNEQFF.

The rearrangement uses TRBV11-2 and TRBJ1-2; 7 bases map to TRBD1. Germline trimming cut 8 bases from V and 3 bases from J; bases unmatched to any gene: 3. The CDR3 runs 12 residues. CDR1 is SGHAT, CDR2 FQNNGV, per germline. CDR3 DNA: TGTGCCAGCGGTCAGGGGGACTATGGCTACACCTTC. Amino acids: CASGQGDYGYTF.

This chain connects TRBV7-2 to TRBJ1-6; the D gene is possibly TRBD1 (5 bases). The CDR3 length is 18 residues. CDR1 SGHTA and CDR2 FQGNSA come from the germline V gene. V lost 0 bases to trimming and J lost 5 bases, with 17 bases between them. The CDR3 DNA follows: TGTGCCAGCAGCTTAGCGCGCGGGGCAGGGTACAATAATTCACCCCTCCACTTT. This translates into CASSLARGAGYNNSPLHF.

V usage is TRBV28 and J usage is TRBJ1-1, with D uncertain. Germline V gives CDR1 MDHEN, CDR2 SYDVKM. The V and J ends lost 6 bases and 1 base respectively, with 12 bases between them. The CDR3 runs to 14 residues. In DNA form, the CDR3 reads TGTGCCAGCAGGACGGGTGCGGGGAACACTGAAGCTTTCTTT. This gives the protein CASRTGAGNTEAFF.

This clone was seen more than once but under ten times. The rearrangement uses TRBV6-6 and TRBJ1-1, with D uncertain. Trimming left V 0 bases short and J 11 bases short, with 13 bases between. Looked up from germline, CDR1 is MNHNY and CDR2 is SVGAGI (reference sequence). This CDR3 contains 13 residues. CDR3 bases: TGTGCCAGCAGTTACTCGGCGGCGCATTGCGCTTTCTTT. Amino acids: CASSYSAAHCAFF.

The chain couples TRBV10-3 to TRBJ1-1; D is perhaps TRBD1 (6 bases). Trimming stripped 10 bases from V and 4 bases from J, with 16 bases between. The germline gives CDR1 ENHRY, CDR2 SYGVKD. This CDR3 region has 13 residues. The CDR3, as DNA: TGTGCCACCCAGGGGTCCCGTAGCACTGAAGCTTTCTTT. Protein product: CATQGSRSTEAFF.